This TCR beta chain was captured by sequencing in a study of cytomegalovirus exposure and HLA in healthy donors. Study observations and caveats: Earlier findings revealed that most TCR beta V segments proved productive either about 90% or about 30% of the time. 87-base-pair reads could not separate some V segments, including TRBV6-2 and TRBV6-3. Later on, an analysis tied 15,000 to 20,000 TCR beta sequences to HLA alleles at 0.05 false discovery rate.

The CDR3 runs to 14 residues. The ends lost 4 bases at V and 5 bases at J; junction bases unmatched: 6. Germline V gene data show CDR1 as SGHRS and CDR2 as YFSETQ. Primers for the PCR totalled 60 Vbeta and 13 Jbeta. This table comes from immunoSEQ multiplex PCR, and its TCRdb copy is limited to in-frame clones, with some not included. The ten most abundant clones cover approximately 2.1% of a sample with about 58,000 clones. A note on this clone: Its specificity is not known.

The source material was PBMCs. This chain joins TRBV5-1 and TRBJ2-5; TRBD1 matches 9 bases. The sequence came from a woman between 18 and 30 years old in good health and CMV-seronegative. CDR3 in amino acids: CASSPDRGEETQYF. In DNA form, the CDR3 reads TGCGCCAGCAGCCCGGACAGGGGCGAGGAGACCCAGTACTTC. The entire variable domain, with the rest obtained from reference TRBV5-1 and TRBJ2-5, is as follows: KAGVTQTPRYLIKTRGQQVTLSCSPISGHRSVSWYQQTPGQGLQFLFEYFSETQRNKGNFPGRFSGRQFSNSRSEMNVSTLELGDSALYLCASSPDRGEETQYFGPGTRLLVL.